These T cell receptor beta chains were read from a single sample in a study of blood T cells in healthy people across ages. A single record per CDR3 protein comes from TCRdb applying MiXCR to the 5' RACE reads. The sample lists about 570,000 distinct CDR3 sequences; about 29% were seen once. The sample was also reused in another study, on T cells of mothers and their children.

Sequencing was carried out using blood. The receptors were gathered from a boy younger than 10 in good health. CDR3s leave out the opening cysteine and the closing phenylalanine or tryptophan.

v_gene	len	j_gene	CDR3aa
TRBV7-2	14	TRBJ1-1	ASSLRAAHMNTEAF
TRBV20-1	14	-	SARSERLAGGETQY
TRBV5-1	12	TRBJ1-1	ASSQRDPRTEAF
TRBV5-1	13	TRBJ1-2	ASSLGQSKSYGYT
TRBV9	13	TRBJ1-2	ASSAGQATNYGYT
TRBV11-2	14	-	ASSLKGSRSYNEQF
TRBV19	12	TRBJ1-2	ASSLRTRDYGYT
TRBV5-1	12	TRBJ2-1	ASSSSGLYNEQF
TRBV10-3	13	TRBJ2-5	AISGKRGDQETQY
TRBV6-6	13	TRBJ2-5	ASSYGLGGAKTQY
TRBV9	13	TRBJ2-5	AGSAGESPLETQY
TRBV5-1	12	TRBJ2-7	ASSSWTGFDEQY
TRBV10-3	14	TRBJ2-5	AISGGLAGGQETQY
TRBV6-5	13	TRBJ2-5	ASSYSGTSLGEQY
TRBV27	11	TRBJ2-4	ASRRSSKNIQY
TRBV14	12	TRBJ1-3	ASSQEGAGNTIY
TRBV9	14	TRBJ1-6	ASSVEPSSYNSPLH
TRBV7-8	13	TRBJ2-1	ASSSTGPYDNEQF
TRBV5-1	13	TRBJ2-6	ASSLKESGANVLT
TRBV10-3	12	TRBJ2-5	AISPGTLYNEQS
TRBV7-2	13	TRBJ2-7	ASSYSGGLSYEQY
TRBV5-4	13	-	ASRASGRDLGEQF
TRBV28	15	TRBJ2-7	ASRLHLLRGAKYEQY
TRBV5-1	9	TRBJ2-1	ASSLNNEQF
TRBV3-1	14	TRBJ2-4	ASSLGGLAVKNIQY
TRBV6-4	12	TRBJ2-3	ASSPQGTTDTQY
TRBV7-2	12	TRBJ1-3	ASRSGLGVLPIY
TRBV7-9	11	-	ASSLLEAAEQF
TRBV20-1	10	TRBJ2-1	SARAPNNEQF
TRBV12-3/TRBV12-4	12	TRBJ2-7	ASSFDGGLSEQY
TRBV2	11	TRBJ2-1	ATQGAGYNEQF
TRBV18	14	TRBJ2-5	ASSPLAGDGQETQY
TRBV20-1	13	TRBJ2-1	SARVGDFFYNEQF
TRBV20-1	11	TRBJ2-7	SARLTGSGEQY
TRBV7-9	13	TRBJ2-1	ASSRMGTSEHEQF
TRBV3-1	11	TRBJ2-5	ASSQGLRGEQY
TRBV4-2	12	TRBJ2-5	ASSQEGYQETQY
TRBV9	12	TRBJ2-7	ASSVDMTGYEQY